This T cell receptor (beta chain) was obtained from a study of post-analysis software for immune sequencing data. In the study overall: Both relapsing-remitting and secondary progressive multiple sclerosis featured among the disease courses, as did progressive-relapsing multiple sclerosis. Whole-study results and caveats: Normalized Chao1 diversity was significantly lower in multiple sclerosis patients than in controls. Analysis by F measure revealed that same-batch samples clustered strongly together. The study found TRBV5-6, TRBV5-1 and TRBV20-1 among about five TRBV segments more frequent in patients than controls.

This clonotype was detected once. The antigen remains unidentified. The CDR3 has 14 residues. Trimming removed 1 base at V and 3 bases at J, with 9 bases between. Germline CDR1 is SGHTA and CDR2 is FQGNSA. Unique molecular identifiers featured in each of the TCR beta cDNA libraries. Starting from approximately 1 to 10 million T cells, the study yielded a few hundred thousand cDNA molecules. In TCRdb, the PCR reads were re-called with MiXCR into one record per CDR3 protein. This sample has about 380,000 distinct CDR3 sequences, with around 37% found just once. This chain uses TRBV7-2 with TRBJ1-1; D is undetermined. The TCR originated in a girl between 5 and 17 years old with multiple sclerosis. Sequences were obtained from blood. CDR3 region: CASSLVLQDTEAFF. Here the CDR3 DNA reads TGTGCCAGCAGCTTAGTTCTCCAGGACACTGAAGCTTTCTTT.